This T cell receptor (beta chain) was identified during a study of blood T cell repertoires in COVID-19. The repertoire was sequenced with immunoSEQ multiplex PCR; TCRdb's copy has only in-frame clones and lacks some. In the table there are a few hundred thousand clones, more than 65% of which are singletons. The germline V gene has CDR1 SGHVS and CDR2 FQNEAQ. The V end lost 0 bases, the J end lost 5 bases, and 10 bases lay between the germline ends. The CDR3 is 14 amino acids. Categorization into cohorts depended on clinical history that participants reported. The sequencing sample was made of PBMCs or T cells enriched from blood (not recorded which). The chain recombines TRBV7-8 with TRBJ1-1, with D tentatively TRBD1 (5 bases). This clonotype was obtained from a man over 45 who had recovered from COVID-19. Here the CDR3 reads CASSLAPSGTEAFF. The CDR3 DNA sequence: TGTGCCAGCAGCTTAGCGCCATCAGGGACTGAAGCTTTCTTT.